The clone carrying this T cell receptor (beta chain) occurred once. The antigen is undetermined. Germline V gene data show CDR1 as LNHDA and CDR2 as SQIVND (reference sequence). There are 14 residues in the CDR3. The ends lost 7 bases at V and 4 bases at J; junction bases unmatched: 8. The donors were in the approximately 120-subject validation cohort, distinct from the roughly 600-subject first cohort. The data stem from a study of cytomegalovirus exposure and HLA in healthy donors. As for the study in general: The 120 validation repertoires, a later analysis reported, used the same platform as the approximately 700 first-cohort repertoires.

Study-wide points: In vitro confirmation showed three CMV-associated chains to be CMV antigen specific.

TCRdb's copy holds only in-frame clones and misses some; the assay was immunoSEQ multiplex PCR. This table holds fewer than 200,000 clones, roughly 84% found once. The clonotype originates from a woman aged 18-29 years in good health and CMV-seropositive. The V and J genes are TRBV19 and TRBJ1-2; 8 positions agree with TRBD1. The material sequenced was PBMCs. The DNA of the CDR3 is TGTGCCAGTACCCAGGGGGCCGAAAGCTATGGCTACACCTTC. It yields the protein CASTQGAESYGYTF.